Below, one T cell receptor (beta chain) is given with its context. It lacks a known antigen. It has no much larger one-base neighbor in the sample; base qualities were not kept. Sample time point, as interpreted from the label and publication: pre-treatment sample, taken before nivolumab and TIL therapy. Between late 2017 and early 2020, a dual-center phase I trial enrolled adults who had stage 4 NSCLC. The samples were drawn from an open-label, single-arm phase I trial testing tumor-infiltrating lymphocyte therapy combined with nivolumab in advanced non-small cell lung cancer. Mononuclear cells from blood collected in EDTA tubes were isolated on a Ficoll gradient and snap-frozen as pellets, and DNA was then extracted using a Qiagen mini-prep kit. Using bias-controlled multiplex PCR with the immunoSEQ v3 hsTCRB kit, the TCR beta CDR3 regions were amplified from genomic DNA. The TCR libraries were sequenced on an Illumina NextSeq 500 to approximately 2.1 million read pairs for survey level or 5-6 million read pairs for deep level. Regarding the original processing steps: V, D and J genes were assigned, non-productive sequences were removed, and clonality was reported by immunoSEQ Analyzer software. Repertoires of infused TIL and blood were compared using productive Simpson clonality and the Morisita overlap index of productive TRB rearrangements. Absolute clonotype counts in blood were estimated as lymphocyte count times CD3+ fraction times the clone's productive frequency. Imported from immuneACCESS, the table was reduced by TCRdb to in-frame sequences with V and J called. These copies leave out some clones; in studies compared against another copy, an unresolved V gene accounts for under half, and the cause of the remainder is not known. V, J and clone size were drawn from that table, and D and trimming were deduced from the DNA. The sample profile shows approximately 60,000 clones; roughly 80% of them were found once. The leading ten clones occupy about 2% of the sample.

The data derive from a study of TIL therapy for anti-PD-1-resistant metastatic lung cancer (dated by TCRdb to about 2021). General notes on the study: Tumors were harvested prior to any PD-1/PD-L1 blockade, after which nivolumab was administered to patients, and lymphodepletion, expanded TIL infusion and IL-2 were given to patients who progressed. Among the enrolled patients, the median age was roughly 54 years (range 38-75), and the median tumor PD-L1 proportion score was around 5.6%. The cohort was composed predominantly of lung adenocarcinoma, with a few EGFR-mutant and two ALK-rearranged tumors included, and half of patients were identified as current or former smokers. A median non-synonymous tumor mutation burden of approximately 1.4 mutations per megabase was determined across the cohort by whole-exome sequencing. T cell receptor beta sequencing of tumor and peripheral blood was used to follow clonotypes across the tumor, the expanded TIL product and serial blood samples.

The CDR3 runs 13 residues from the cysteine to the phenylalanine. Kept here is only the CDR3 DNA, which spans 39 bases and is read in frame from base 1. V is pared back by 0 bases and J by 8 bases, with 8 bases lying between the germline termini. From the germline V gene (reference sequence), CDR1 is MNHNY and CDR2 is SVGAGI. Summary of the overall study and its limitations: Clonotypes from the infused TIL partially replaced the baseline peripheral repertoire and then declined over months, and persistence showed no apparent association with response. The cohort was highly selected, including more treatment-naive, never-smoker and oncogene-addicted patients than is typical, which limits generalizability. The study protocol defined all tumor marker inferences as exploratory.

The V and J segments used are TRBV6-6 and TRBJ1-3; no D segment can be confidently identified. The receptor was derived from a person aged 25-85 years with non-small cell lung cancer. Sequences were derived from blood, sampled at baseline. The DNA sequence reads TGTGCCAGCAGTTACTCTACCGGAGACACCATATATTTT. Its protein is CASSYSTGDTIYF.